A single T cell receptor (beta chain) is shown here with its context. The CDR3 is made up of 14 amino acids. Per germline, CDR1 PRHDT and CDR2 FYEKMQ (reference sequence). V lost 7 bases to trimming and J lost 5 bases; unmatched junction nucleotides: 5. Selected positively for CCR7 and CD45RO-negative, naive CD8 cells excluded terminally differentiated effector memory CD45RA+ cells. The entry originates in a study of shared clonotypes between healthy human individuals. Assay: immunoSEQ multiplex PCR; the TCRdb copy retains only in-frame clones and omits some. The data contain roughly 2.1 million clones, approximately 94% of them singletons.

Sequencing was performed on naive CD8+ T cells from PBMCs. The chain carries TRBV13 and TRBJ2-2; 9 positions match TRBD1. The TCR comes from a man younger than 35 in good health. Some clones in this sample may be carry-over from other donors' samples. The CDR3 coding sequence is TGTGCCAGCAAAGAGGGGACAGGGACCGGGGAGCTGTTTTTT. It codes for CASKEGTGTGELFF.